Sequencing of this TCR beta chain was carried out in a study of cytotoxic CD8 clonotypes in ibrutinib-treated CLL. Study summary: Response sampling came at median approximately a year of treatment, ranging roughly 6 to 36 months. Overall study results and limits: Clonality climbed at ibrutinib response, then dropped toward baseline at progression.

Some clones are missing from TCRdb's copy, which holds only in-frame ones; the method was immunoSEQ multiplex PCR. The table includes 150,000 to 200,000 clones, about 88% detected once. A remark on this clone: Its antigen is still unknown.

Around 2.2 micrograms of genomic DNA, which was extracted from cryopreserved PBMCs, served as the material used for the TCR beta libraries. The CDR3 sequence is 14 residues long. The J segment lost 7 bases and the V segment lost 6 bases, leaving 7 bases of the junction unmatched. Germline V gives CDR1 MNHEY, CDR2 SVGAGI. The V and J genes are TRBV6-5 and TRBJ1-4; 8 bases align to TRBD1. The source material was PBMCs, sampled at disease progression, from a patient treated with ibrutinib. The TCR was taken from a human donor with chronic lymphocytic leukemia. This CDR3 is CASSRTGWGEKLFF. CDR3 DNA sequence: TGTGCCAGCAGCCGGACAGGGTGGGGTGAAAAACTGTTTTTT.